This is a list of T cell receptor beta chains from one sample in a study of blood T cell dynamics during melanoma immunotherapy. TCRdb's copy holds only in-frame clones and misses some; the assay was immunoSEQ multiplex PCR. The profile shows approximately 9,800 clones, roughly nine tenths of them singletons. The source material was blood, sampled from a patient treated with checkpoint blockade. Every receptor here comes from a human donor with melanoma. Both conserved end residues are part of each CDR3. A D gene is named only where the DNA matches it firmly. Rows may omit the clone size; those that give it use once, few, many or a size class.

TGTGCCAGCAGCTTAGTTTGGCAGGCCGGGAACATTCAGTACTTC,CASSLVWQAGNIQYF,TRBJ2-4,NA,NA,TRBV7-8
TGCGCCAGCAGCACGGGACTAGCGGGAGGGCCTTCCGGCGGGGAGCTGTTTTTT,CASSTGLAGGPSGGELFF,TRBJ2-2,NA,TRBD2,TRBV5-1
TGTGCCAGCAGCTTAGATCGGGACACGGTCTCCTACGAGCAGTACTTC,CASSLDRDTVSYEQYF,TRBJ2-7,NA,NA,TRBV11-2
TGTGCCAGCAGTTTCTGGGATGGAGGGGTGAACACTGAAGCTTTCTTT,CASSFWDGGVNTEAFF,TRBJ1-1,NA,NA,TRBV27
TGTGCCAGCAGCTATCTAGCGCAGACCGGGGAGCTGTTTTTT,CASSYLAQTGELFF,TRBJ2-2,NA,NA,TRBV11-2
TGTGCCAGTAGGACGACATGGGTTAGGGGGCACACTGAAGCTTTCTTT,CASRTTWVRGHTEAFF,TRBJ1-1,NA,TRBD1,TRBV19
TGTGCCAGCAGTTCACCGGACAGGCAGTATAATTCACCCCTCCACTTT,CASSSPDRQYNSPLHF,TRBJ1-6,NA,TRBD1,TRBV28
TGCGCCAGCAGCCAAGATCGGGGAGCTCAGGAAAAACTGTTTTTT,CASSQDRGAQEKLFF,TRBJ1-4,NA,NA,TRBV4-3
TGTGCCAGCAGCCCTTACGGAGGCCCGGGATACGAGCAGTACTTC,CASSPYGGPGYEQYF,TRBJ2-7,NA,NA,TRBV7-3
TGCGCCAGCAGCTTAGTTGGCGAGCAGTACTTC,CASSLVGEQYF,TRBJ2-7,NA,NA,TRBV5-1
TGTGCCAGCAGCTTAGAGGGTCGGAACTATGGCTACACCTTC,CASSLEGRNYGYTF,TRBJ1-2,NA,NA,TRBV7-9
TGTGCCAGCAGCTTAGACTGGGCCGGTACGTCCTACGAGCAGTACTTC,CASSLDWAGTSYEQYF,TRBJ2-7,NA,NA,TRBV7-9
TGTGCCAGCTCACGGGACAGAAATCAGCCCCAGCATTTT,CASSRDRNQPQHF,TRBJ1-5,NA,TRBD1,TRBV18
TGTGCCATCAGTTTCGATGAACCGGGACGGGGAAGGCAGTTCTTC,CAISFDEPGRGRQFF,TRBJ2-1,NA,NA,TRBV10-3
TGCGCCAGCAGCTGGGGACAGCAGACCGGGGAGCTGTTTTTT,CASSWGQQTGELFF,TRBJ2-2,once,TRBD1,TRBV4-3
TGTGCCAGCAGCAATCTACTAGCGGGAGAGGTCAATGAGCAGTTCTTC,CASSNLLAGEVNEQFF,TRBJ2-1,NA,TRBD2,TRBV11-3
TGTGCCTGGGTGGGGGGGAACACTGAAGCTTTCTTT,CAWVGGNTEAFF,TRBJ1-1,NA,NA,TRBV30
TGTGCCAGCTTTAGTGCCTCCTACGAGCAGTACTTC,CASFSASYEQYF,TRBJ2-7,NA,NA,TRBV27
TGTGCCAGCAGCTTAATGACAGTGAACACTGAAGCTTTCTTT,CASSLMTVNTEAFF,TRBJ1-1,NA,NA,TRBV7-9
TGTGCCAGCAATCAGTACATAGGGACTGAAGCTTTCTTT,CASNQYIGTEAFF,TRBJ1-1,NA,NA,TRBV2
TGTGCCAGCCCCTCGGTAGAGTTCTTC,CASPSVEFF,TRBJ2-1,NA,NA,TRBV6-4
TGTGCCAGCAGCTTGACCGGCACAGATACGCAGTATTTT,CASSLTGTDTQYF,TRBJ2-3,NA,NA,TRBV5-4
TGCGCCAGCAGCCAACCAGCGGGAGTAACCGGGGAGCTGTTTTTT,CASSQPAGVTGELFF,TRBJ2-2,NA,TRBD2,TRBV4-1
TGTGCCAGCAGCCCTGACAGGGTGGATCAGCCCCAGCATTTT,CASSPDRVDQPQHF,TRBJ1-5,NA,TRBD1,TRBV7-4
TGTGCCAGCAGTTACTTTAAATCTGAAGCTTTCTTT,CASSYFKSEAFF,TRBJ1-1,NA,NA,TRBV6-5
TGTGCCAGTTCGCCTTGGAGCTCTGGAAACACCATATATTTT,CASSPWSSGNTIYF,TRBJ1-3,NA,NA,TRBV6-1
TGTGCCAGCAGCGTAGGCCCGAGGGACTTCTTGAGGGAGCAGTACTTC,CASSVGPRDFLREQYF,TRBJ2-7,once,NA,TRBV9
TGTGCCAGCAGTGATAGACCGGGACTAGCGGGAGACAACACCGGGGAGCTGTTTTTT,CASSDRPGLAGDNTGELFF,TRBJ2-2,NA,TRBD2,TRBV2
TGTGCCAGCAGCTTAGCTACAGGGGGCGCGACTGAAGCTTTCTTT,CASSLATGGATEAFF,TRBJ1-1,NA,TRBD1,TRBV11-2
TGTGCCAGCAGCTCCAGGACAGGGTCGAGTGAGACCCAGTACTTC,CASSSRTGSSETQYF,TRBJ2-5,NA,TRBD1,TRBV7-9
TGTGCCAGCAGCTTAGTAGGCACTGAAGCTTTCTTT,CASSLVGTEAFF,TRBJ1-1,NA,NA,TRBV11-2
TGTGCCAGCAGCCGACAAGGGACCGGCTCACCCCTCCACTTT,CASSRQGTGSPLHF,TRBJ1-6,NA,NA,TRBV7-2
TGTGCCAGCAGCTTAACGATGGCGTCCTACAATGAGCAGTTCTTC,CASSLTMASYNEQFF,TRBJ2-1,NA,NA,TRBV11-2
TGTGCCAGCAGTTTACGGAGCCAATCCTACAATGAGCAGTTCTTC,CASSLRSQSYNEQFF,TRBJ2-1,NA,NA,TRBV27
TGTGCCAGCAGCGTAGATCCGGGGACTTCTGGAAACACCATATATTTT,CASSVDPGTSGNTIYF,TRBJ1-3,NA,NA,TRBV9
TGTGCCAGCAGCTCTCGGGGGGGCCCAGAGACCCAGTACTTC,CASSSRGGPETQYF,TRBJ2-5,NA,TRBD2,TRBV7-9
TGTGCCAGCAGCCAACCTTTCGCCAAGCAGGCGCAAGAGACCCAGTACTTC,CASSQPFAKQAQETQYF,TRBJ2-5,NA,NA,TRBV11-2
TGTGCCAGCAGTTCCCTGGGGGTAGGGTATGAAAAACTGTTTTTT,CASSSLGVGYEKLFF,TRBJ1-4,NA,NA,TRBV28
TGTGCCAGCAGCCAAGTACTCTCGGCAGGACCCAATGGCTACACCTTC,CASSQVLSAGPNGYTF,TRBJ1-2,NA,NA,TRBV14
TGTGCCAGCAGCTTCGGCGGGGAAGGGGGTGAAAAACTGTTTTTT,CASSFGGEGGEKLFF,TRBJ1-4,NA,NA,TRBV5-4
TGCGCCAGCAGCCAAGTGGCTAACCAAGAGACCCAGTACTTC,CASSQVANQETQYF,TRBJ2-5,NA,NA,TRBV4-3
TGCGCCAGCAGCCCACAGGGAATTACGATCTCTGGAAACACCATATATTTT,CASSPQGITISGNTIYF,TRBJ1-3,once,NA,TRBV4-3
TGTGCCAGTAGGCTGAGGCTAGCGGGCAACAATGAGCAGTTCTTC,CASRLRLAGNNEQFF,TRBJ2-1,NA,TRBD2,TRBV6-1
TGTGCCAGCAGTTACGAAACAGGGTCTGGCTACACCTTC,CASSYETGSGYTF,TRBJ1-2,NA,NA,TRBV6-5
TGTGCCAGTAGCCGAAAGGGCAGGGACGAGCAGTACTTC,CASSRKGRDEQYF,TRBJ2-7,NA,NA,TRBV19
TGTGCCAGCAGCCAGATCCCCGGAGTTGCCGGGGAGCTGTTTTTT,CASSQIPGVAGELFF,TRBJ2-2,NA,NA,TRBV5-6
TGTGCCAGCTATCACGACGGGACAGGGGGCTGGGGCTACACCTTC,CASYHDGTGGWGYTF,TRBJ1-2,NA,TRBD1,TRBV6-5
TGTGCCAGCAGCAAAGACAGGAGCTCTGGAAACACCATATATTTT,CASSKDRSSGNTIYF,TRBJ1-3,NA,NA,TRBV11-2
TGTGCCAGCAGCCGACTAGCGGGAGTCACAGATACGCAGTATTTT,CASSRLAGVTDTQYF,TRBJ2-3,NA,TRBD2,TRBV6-5
TGTGCCAGCAGCTTAGAGCGGATGAACACTGAAGCTTTCTTT,CASSLERMNTEAFF,TRBJ1-1,once,NA,TRBV7-2
TGTGCCATCAGTGGGGAGGTCTCGAACACTGAAGCTTTCTTT,CAISGEVSNTEAFF,TRBJ1-1,NA,NA,TRBV10-3
TGTGCCAGCAGCCCCACAGATACGCAGTATTTT,CASSPTDTQYF,TRBJ2-3,NA,NA,TRBV7-9
TGTGCCAGCAGCCGGGGGGGCCTTTACAATGAGCAGTTCTTC,CASSRGGLYNEQFF,TRBJ2-1,NA,TRBD2,TRBV11-2